This T cell receptor beta chain is drawn from a study of blood T cell repertoires in COVID-19. In its sample, this clone was seen once. Measured with immunoSEQ multiplex PCR; TCRdb has only the in-frame clones, and not every one. Among about 110,000 clones, just over 75% were seen once, and the ten largest hold roughly 3.8%. Germline CDR1 is GTSNPN and CDR2 is SVGIG (reference sequence). V was clipped by 1 base and J by 4 bases; unmatched bases: 6. The CDR3 loop spans 14 amino acids. The genes are TRBV30 and TRBJ2-5; 7 positions agree with TRBD1. Sample: peripheral blood. The receptor comes from an elderly woman with acute or convalescent COVID-19. The CDR3 nucleotides read TGTGCCTGGAGTGCGGGACAGACAACAGAGACCCAGTACTTC. It is translated as CAWSAGQTTETQYF.